This T cell receptor beta chain appears in the sequencing data of a study of cytomegalovirus exposure and HLA in healthy donors. Broader study findings: In vitro testing confirmed a few CMV-associated chains as specific for CMV antigens. Cytomegalovirus status, reportedly, was diagnosed with high specificity and sensitivity by the classifier. When analyzed later, a missense DCLRE1C variant was found to be linked to TCR beta V- and J-gene trimming.

The CDR3 covers 16 residues. CDR1 and CDR2 (germline): SEHNR, FQNEAQ (reference sequence). The J segment lost 3 bases and the V segment lost 6 bases, leaving 6 bases of the junction unmatched. PCR involved 60 Vbeta and 13 Jbeta primers. TCRdb keeps only in-frame clones here, not all; method: immunoSEQ multiplex PCR. The sample data list approximately 77,000 clones. Remarks on this clone: Its antigen remains unidentified.

Sequencing was done on a sample of PBMCs. This receptor was taken from a man aged 30 to 39 in good health and CMV-seronegative. V is TRBV7-9 and J is TRBJ2-5, with TRBD2 matching 14 bases. CDR3 in DNA: TGTGCCAGCAGGACTAGCGGGAGGGCCGGGAAAGAGACCCAGTACTTC. It codes for CASRTSGRAGKETQYF.